These T cell receptor beta chains were read from a single sample in a study of blood T cell repertoires in COVID-19. Assay: immunoSEQ multiplex PCR; the TCRdb copy retains only in-frame clones and omits some. The sample has 150,000 to 250,000 clones; about nine tenths are singletons. The sequenced sample was PBMCs or T cells enriched from blood (not recorded which). These receptors were obtained from a woman in her twenties or thirties who had recovered from COVID-19. The CDR3 runs from the conserved cysteine through the conserved F or W. Each record gives: clone size, CDR3 length, V gene, D gene, J gene, CDR3 protein, CDR3 DNA. A D gene is named only where the DNA matches it firmly. Part of the rows lack a size; the others show once, few, many or a class for expanded clones.

clone size: once; CDR3 length: 16; V gene: TRBV5-5; D gene: TRBD1; J gene: TRBJ1-2; CDR3 protein: CASSLGTVPSNYGYTF; CDR3 DNA: TGTGCCAGCAGCTTAGGGACAGTGCCTTCTAACTATGGCTACACCTTC
clone size: -; CDR3 length: 17; V gene: TRBV6-2/TRBV6-3; D gene: TRBD1; J gene: TRBJ2-7; CDR3 protein: CASSYRDSSRLELEQYF; CDR3 DNA: TGTGCCAGCAGTTACAGGGACAGCTCGAGGTTGGAACTCGAGCAGTACTTC
clone size: -; CDR3 length: 16; V gene: TRBV7-9; D gene: TRBD2; J gene: TRBJ2-5; CDR3 protein: CASSLGLARSSETQYF; CDR3 DNA: TGTGCCAGCAGCCTCGGACTAGCCCGAAGTTCAGAGACCCAGTACTTC
clone size: -; CDR3 length: 15; V gene: TRBV19; D gene: TRBD1; J gene: TRBJ1-6; CDR3 protein: CASSMTGLGNSPLHF; CDR3 DNA: TGTGCCAGTAGTATGACAGGGCTGGGGAATTCACCCCTCCACTTT
clone size: -; CDR3 length: 13; V gene: TRBV11-2; D gene: TRBD1; J gene: TRBJ1-2; CDR3 protein: CASRTTGVFGYTF; CDR3 DNA: TGTGCCAGCAGGACGACAGGGGTCTTTGGCTACACCTTC
clone size: -; CDR3 length: 17; V gene: TRBV20-1; D gene: TRBD1; J gene: TRBJ1-5; CDR3 protein: CSASGGTGGLVNQPQHF; CDR3 DNA: TGCAGTGCTAGTGGTGGGACAGGGGGTCTCGTCAATCAGCCCCAGCATTTT
clone size: -; CDR3 length: 13; V gene: TRBV7-3; D gene: -; J gene: TRBJ1-1; CDR3 protein: CASSSPDRSQAFF; CDR3 DNA: TGTGCCAGCAGCTCCCCTGACAGGTCCCAAGCTTTCTTT
clone size: -; CDR3 length: 16; V gene: TRBV27; D gene: -; J gene: TRBJ1-5; CDR3 protein: CASSLSIAGANQPQHF; CDR3 DNA: TGTGCCAGCAGTTTATCGATAGCAGGGGCCAATCAGCCCCAGCATTTT
clone size: -; CDR3 length: 11; V gene: TRBV2; D gene: -; J gene: TRBJ2-2; CDR3 protein: CASKETGELFF; CDR3 DNA: TGTGCCAGCAAGGAGACTGGGGAGCTGTTTTTT
clone size: -; CDR3 length: 14; V gene: TRBV2; D gene: -; J gene: TRBJ2-2; CDR3 protein: CATKGVWNTGELFF; CDR3 DNA: TGTGCCACCAAGGGGGTGTGGAACACCGGGGAGCTGTTTTTT
clone size: -; CDR3 length: 15; V gene: TRBV6-2/TRBV6-3; D gene: -; J gene: TRBJ2-3; CDR3 protein: CASSSIARNTDTQYF; CDR3 DNA: TGTGCCAGCAGCTCTATTGCAAGAAACACAGATACGCAGTATTTT
clone size: once; CDR3 length: 15; V gene: TRBV2; D gene: TRBD2; J gene: TRBJ2-7; CDR3 protein: CASRNLQVGTTKQYF; CDR3 DNA: TGTGCCAGCCGTAATTTACAAGTTGGGACTACGAAGCAGTACTTC
clone size: -; CDR3 length: 14; V gene: TRBV5-1; D gene: TRBD1; J gene: TRBJ2-7; CDR3 protein: CATKKTGSENEQYF; CDR3 DNA: TGCGCCACCAAAAAGACAGGGAGTGAGAACGAGCAGTACTTC
clone size: few; CDR3 length: 14; V gene: TRBV2; D gene: TRBD1; J gene: TRBJ1-1; CDR3 protein: CASSNRGPNTEAFF; CDR3 DNA: TGTGCCAGCAGTAACAGGGGGCCGAACACTGAAGCTTTCTTT
clone size: once; CDR3 length: 14; V gene: TRBV9; D gene: -; J gene: TRBJ2-3; CDR3 protein: CASSGQVSTDTQYF; CDR3 DNA: TGTGCCAGCAGCGGACAGGTTAGCACAGATACGCAGTATTTT
clone size: -; CDR3 length: 13; V gene: TRBV29-1; D gene: TRBD1; J gene: TRBJ2-1; CDR3 protein: CSVTGTGYNEQFF; CDR3 DNA: TGCAGCGTGACCGGGACAGGGTACAATGAGCAGTTCTTC
clone size: -; CDR3 length: 15; V gene: TRBV6-2/TRBV6-3; D gene: -; J gene: TRBJ1-5; CDR3 protein: CASSSHHSDNQPQHF; CDR3 DNA: TGTGCCAGCAGTTCCCACCACAGTGACAATCAGCCCCAGCATTTT
clone size: few; CDR3 length: 16; V gene: TRBV3-1/TRBV3-2; D gene: TRBD2; J gene: TRBJ2-3; CDR3 protein: CASSPTGTSGTDTQYF; CDR3 DNA: TGTGCCAGCAGCCCAACCGGGACTAGCGGGACAGATACGCAGTATTTT
clone size: once; CDR3 length: 13; V gene: TRBV20-1; D gene: TRBD1; J gene: TRBJ2-5; CDR3 protein: CSASQGARETQYF; CDR3 DNA: TGCAGTGCAAGTCAGGGGGCCAGGGAGACCCAGTACTTC
clone size: -; CDR3 length: 14; V gene: TRBV11-3; D gene: -; J gene: TRBJ1-1; CDR3 protein: CASSLDGMNTEAFF; CDR3 DNA: TGTGCCAGCAGCTTAGACGGGATGAACACTGAAGCTTTCTTT
clone size: -; CDR3 length: 15; V gene: TRBV9; D gene: -; J gene: TRBJ2-7; CDR3 protein: CASSVGASRQYEQYF; CDR3 DNA: TGTGCCAGCAGCGTAGGGGCTAGCAGGCAGTACGAGCAGTACTTC
clone size: -; CDR3 length: 13; V gene: TRBV5-1; D gene: -; J gene: TRBJ1-3; CDR3 protein: CASSFNSGNTIYF; CDR3 DNA: TGCGCCAGCAGCTTTAACTCTGGAAACACCATATATTTT
clone size: -; CDR3 length: 15; V gene: TRBV28; D gene: TRBD1; J gene: TRBJ1-2; CDR3 protein: CASSLADRDHYGYTF; CDR3 DNA: TGTGCCAGCAGTTTAGCCGACAGGGACCACTATGGCTACACCTTC
clone size: -; CDR3 length: 16; V gene: TRBV5-4; D gene: TRBD2; J gene: TRBJ2-3; CDR3 protein: CASSQRRTSGPDTQYF; CDR3 DNA: TGTGCCAGCAGCCAGAGAAGGACTAGCGGGCCAGATACGCAGTATTTT
clone size: -; CDR3 length: 16; V gene: TRBV24-1; D gene: -; J gene: TRBJ1-5; CDR3 protein: CATSDFQGGGNQPQHF; CDR3 DNA: TGTGCCACCAGTGATTTCCAGGGAGGAGGCAATCAGCCCCAGCATTTT
clone size: -; CDR3 length: 13; V gene: TRBV5-5; D gene: TRBD2; J gene: TRBJ2-7; CDR3 protein: CASSRGTMNEQYF; CDR3 DNA: TGTGCCAGCAGCCGCGGGACTATGAACGAGCAGTACTTC
clone size: -; CDR3 length: 15; V gene: TRBV2; D gene: TRBD1; J gene: TRBJ1-5; CDR3 protein: CASRQTGDSNQPQHF; CDR3 DNA: TGTGCCAGCAGACAGACAGGGGATAGCAATCAGCCCCAGCATTTT
clone size: -; CDR3 length: 11; V gene: TRBV30; D gene: -; J gene: TRBJ2-1; CDR3 protein: CAYERRLEQFF; CDR3 DNA: TGTGCCTATGAGCGACGGCTAGAGCAGTTCTTC
clone size: -; CDR3 length: 16; V gene: TRBV18; D gene: TRBD1; J gene: TRBJ2-1; CDR3 protein: CASSLLGQGSYNEQFF; CDR3 DNA: TGTGCCAGCTCCCTCCTGGGACAGGGCTCCTACAATGAGCAGTTCTTC
clone size: -; CDR3 length: 13; V gene: TRBV20-1; D gene: -; J gene: TRBJ1-1; CDR3 protein: CSASESGRTEAFF; CDR3 DNA: TGCAGTGCTAGTGAATCAGGTCGCACTGAAGCTTTCTTT
clone size: once; CDR3 length: 14; V gene: TRBV11-2; D gene: TRBD1; J gene: TRBJ1-3; CDR3 protein: CASQRQGLVNTIYF; CDR3 DNA: TGTGCCAGCCAACGACAGGGCTTGGTAAACACCATATATTTT
clone size: -; CDR3 length: 15; V gene: TRBV4-2; D gene: -; J gene: TRBJ1-1; CDR3 protein: CASSQDNRVRAEAFF; CDR3 DNA: TGTGCCAGCAGCCAAGATAACAGGGTAAGGGCTGAAGCTTTCTTT
clone size: -; CDR3 length: 14; V gene: TRBV19; D gene: -; J gene: TRBJ1-5; CDR3 protein: CASTRQGNNQPQHF; CDR3 DNA: TGTGCCAGTACTCGCCAGGGGAACAATCAGCCCCAGCATTTT
clone size: -; CDR3 length: 16; V gene: TRBV5-6; D gene: -; J gene: TRBJ1-1; CDR3 protein: CASSLGGEGVNTEAFF; CDR3 DNA: TGTGCCAGCAGCTTGGGTGGTGAGGGCGTTAACACTGAAGCTTTCTTT
clone size: -; CDR3 length: 16; V gene: TRBV15; D gene: TRBD1; J gene: TRBJ2-1; CDR3 protein: CATSRVLGTAYNEQFF; CDR3 DNA: TGTGCCACCAGCAGAGTTTTGGGGACAGCCTACAATGAGCAGTTCTTC
clone size: -; CDR3 length: 16; V gene: TRBV11-1; D gene: -; J gene: TRBJ1-1; CDR3 protein: CASSLGIGRMDTEAFF; CDR3 DNA: TGTGCCAGCAGCTTAGGCATAGGGAGGATGGACACTGAAGCTTTCTTT
clone size: -; CDR3 length: 14; V gene: TRBV6-5; D gene: -; J gene: TRBJ1-5; CDR3 protein: CASGIGGGNQPQHF; CDR3 DNA: TGTGCCAGCGGAATAGGGGGTGGCAATCAGCCCCAGCATTTT
clone size: -; CDR3 length: 16; V gene: TRBV12-5; D gene: TRBD1; J gene: TRBJ1-5; CDR3 protein: CASGLGRQGPNQPQHF; CDR3 DNA: TGTGCTAGTGGTTTGGGACGACAGGGGCCCAATCAGCCCCAGCATTTT
clone size: -; CDR3 length: 17; V gene: TRBV4-2; D gene: TRBD2; J gene: TRBJ2-2; CDR3 protein: CASSQEAAGGPTGELFF; CDR3 DNA: TGTGCCAGCAGCCAAGAAGCAGCGGGAGGGCCCACCGGGGAGCTGTTTTTT
clone size: -; CDR3 length: 17; V gene: TRBV19; D gene: -; J gene: TRBJ1-2; CDR3 protein: CASSISRRLGRNYGYTF; CDR3 DNA: TGTGCCAGTAGTATATCACGCAGGCTGGGTCGGAACTATGGCTACACCTTC
clone size: -; CDR3 length: 14; V gene: TRBV19; D gene: -; J gene: TRBJ1-4; CDR3 protein: CASSTRDSNEKLFF; CDR3 DNA: TGTGCCAGTAGTACCCGGGACTCCAATGAAAAACTGTTTTTT
clone size: -; CDR3 length: 13; V gene: TRBV30; D gene: -; J gene: TRBJ1-2; CDR3 protein: CAYWPAANYGYTF; CDR3 DNA: TGTGCCTATTGGCCTGCAGCTAACTATGGCTACACCTTC
clone size: -; CDR3 length: 16; V gene: TRBV5-1; D gene: TRBD2; J gene: TRBJ2-5; CDR3 protein: CASSLEASGEQETQYF; CDR3 DNA: TGCGCCAGCAGCTTGGAGGCTAGCGGGGAACAAGAGACCCAGTACTTC
clone size: -; CDR3 length: 16; V gene: TRBV7-2; D gene: -; J gene: TRBJ1-2; CDR3 protein: CASSLASTDWRYGYTF; CDR3 DNA: TGTGCCAGCAGCTTAGCGAGTACGGACTGGAGGTATGGCTACACCTTC
clone size: once; CDR3 length: 20; V gene: TRBV13; D gene: TRBD1; J gene: TRBJ1-6; CDR3 protein: CASSLRRGPPQSSYNSPLHF; CDR3 DNA: TGTGCCAGCAGCTTAAGGAGGGGGCCCCCACAGAGCTCCTATAATTCACCCCTCCACTTT
clone size: -; CDR3 length: 14; V gene: TRBV2; D gene: TRBD2; J gene: TRBJ2-1; CDR3 protein: CASTASGRNNEQFF; CDR3 DNA: TGTGCCAGCACCGCTAGCGGGAGAAACAATGAGCAGTTCTTC
clone size: -; CDR3 length: 15; V gene: TRBV27; D gene: -; J gene: TRBJ1-2; CDR3 protein: CASSPPGTESYGYTF; CDR3 DNA: TGTGCCAGCAGTCCCCCCGGCACAGAGTCCTATGGCTACACCTTC
clone size: once; CDR3 length: 14; V gene: TRBV30; D gene: -; J gene: TRBJ2-7; CDR3 protein: CAWSRGTVLYEQYF; CDR3 DNA: TGTGCCTGGAGCCGCGGGACAGTTCTCTACGAGCAGTACTTC
clone size: -; CDR3 length: 11; V gene: TRBV19; D gene: -; J gene: TRBJ1-1; CDR3 protein: CASSMVREAFF; CDR3 DNA: TGTGCCAGTAGTATGGTGCGTGAAGCTTTCTTT
clone size: -; CDR3 length: 15; V gene: TRBV6-1; D gene: -; J gene: TRBJ1-5; CDR3 protein: CASSEGRGINQPQHF; CDR3 DNA: TGTGCCAGCAGTGAAGGCAGGGGAATCAATCAGCCCCAGCATTTT
clone size: -; CDR3 length: 14; V gene: TRBV21-1; D gene: -; J gene: TRBJ1-2; CDR3 protein: CASSPTRGNYGYTF; CDR3 DNA: TGTGCCAGCAGCCCAACCAGGGGAAACTATGGCTACACCTTC
clone size: -; CDR3 length: 13; V gene: TRBV12-3/TRBV12-4; D gene: -; J gene: TRBJ2-5; CDR3 protein: CASSLGQQETQYF; CDR3 DNA: TGTGCCAGCAGTCTTGGACAGCAAGAGACCCAGTACTTC
clone size: -; CDR3 length: 12; V gene: TRBV6-5; D gene: -; J gene: TRBJ1-1; CDR3 protein: CARKDRNTEAFF; CDR3 DNA: TGTGCCAGAAAGGACAGGAACACTGAAGCTTTCTTT
clone size: -; CDR3 length: 14; V gene: TRBV4-3; D gene: -; J gene: TRBJ1-1; CDR3 protein: CASSQVDSYTEAFF; CDR3 DNA: TGCGCCAGCAGCCAGGTTGACAGCTACACTGAAGCTTTCTTT
clone size: -; CDR3 length: 15; V gene: TRBV7-2; D gene: -; J gene: TRBJ1-4; CDR3 protein: CASSLASRTGREMVF; CDR3 DNA: TGTGCCAGCAGCTTGGCCTCTAGAACAGGGCGCGAGATGGTTTTT
clone size: -; CDR3 length: 18; V gene: TRBV7-2; D gene: TRBD2; J gene: TRBJ2-7; CDR3 protein: CASSLKSSGRVGFYEQYF; CDR3 DNA: TGTGCCAGCAGCTTAAAATCTAGCGGGAGGGTCGGGTTCTACGAGCAGTACTTC
clone size: -; CDR3 length: 15; V gene: TRBV7-9; D gene: TRBD1; J gene: TRBJ2-3; CDR3 protein: CASSLWGQGRDTQYF; CDR3 DNA: TGTGCCAGCAGCTTATGGGGACAGGGGAGGGATACGCAGTATTTT
clone size: once; CDR3 length: 12; V gene: TRBV12-3/TRBV12-4; D gene: -; J gene: TRBJ1-5; CDR3 protein: CASSLGDQPQHF; CDR3 DNA: TGTGCCAGCAGTTTAGGCGATCAGCCCCAGCATTTT
clone size: -; CDR3 length: 16; V gene: TRBV5-4; D gene: TRBD1; J gene: TRBJ1-2; CDR3 protein: CASGMPGTGLDYGYTF; CDR3 DNA: TGTGCCAGCGGAATGCCCGGGACAGGGCTGGATTATGGCTACACCTTC
clone size: -; CDR3 length: 16; V gene: TRBV6-5; D gene: -; J gene: TRBJ1-1; CDR3 protein: CASSYSRASVNTEAFF; CDR3 DNA: TGTGCCAGCAGTTACTCGAGGGCCAGTGTGAACACTGAAGCTTTCTTT